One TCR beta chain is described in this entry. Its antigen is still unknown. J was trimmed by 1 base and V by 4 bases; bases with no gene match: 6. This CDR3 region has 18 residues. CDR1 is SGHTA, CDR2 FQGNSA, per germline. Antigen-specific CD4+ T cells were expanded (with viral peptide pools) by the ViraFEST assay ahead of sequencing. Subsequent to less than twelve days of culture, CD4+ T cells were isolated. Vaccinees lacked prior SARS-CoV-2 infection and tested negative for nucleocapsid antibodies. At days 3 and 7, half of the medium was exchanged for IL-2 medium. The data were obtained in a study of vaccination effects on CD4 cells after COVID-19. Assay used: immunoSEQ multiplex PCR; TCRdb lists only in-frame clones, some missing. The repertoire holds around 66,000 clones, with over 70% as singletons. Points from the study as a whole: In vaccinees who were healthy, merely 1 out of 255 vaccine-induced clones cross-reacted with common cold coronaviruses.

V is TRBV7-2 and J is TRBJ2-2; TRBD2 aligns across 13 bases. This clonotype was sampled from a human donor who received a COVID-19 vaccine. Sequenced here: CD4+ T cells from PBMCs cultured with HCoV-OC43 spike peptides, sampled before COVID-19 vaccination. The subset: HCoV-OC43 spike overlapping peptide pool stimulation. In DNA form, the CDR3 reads TGTGCCAGCAGCTCCCGACTAGCGGGGGGACTGAACACCGGGGAGCTGTTTTTT. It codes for CASSSRLAGGLNTGELFF.